This passage covers 18 T cell receptor beta chains from one sample sequenced in a study of T cells in Graves' hyperthyroidism and ophthalmopathy. Template material for amplifying TCR beta CDR3 regions consisted of RNA transcripts. HTBI primers were used for first-round RT-PCR of the TCR CDR3. TCRdb used MiXCR to reprocess the multiplex PCR reads, holding one entry per CDR3 protein. The table lists 300,000 to 450,000 distinct CDR3 sequences, 15% of them singletons, with 30% to 35% in the top ten. The sequenced material came from blood. The source is a woman aged 25 to 45 with Graves' hyperthyroidism.

The chain employs TRBV3-1 and TRBJ1-4; D is unresolved. Trimming removed 4 bases from V and 8 bases from J, with 5 bases in between. This CDR3 comprises 11 residues. CDR1 and CDR2 (germline): LGHDT, YNNKEL (reference sequence). CDR3 nucleotide sequence: TGTGCCAGCAGCCGGTTAGAAAAACTGTTTTTT. It codes for CASSRLEKLFF.

The V gene is TRBV19, the J gene TRBJ1-1; 9 bases align to TRBD1. V gave up 10 bases and J gave up 4 bases; unmatched junction bases: 16. Germline V gene sequence: CDR1 LNHDA, CDR2 SQIVND (reference sequence). The CDR3 totals 16 residues. In nucleotides, the CDR3 is TGTGCCACCTATAGACAGGGGGACTATACGGGCACTGAAGCTTTCTTT. As protein: CATYRQGDYTGTEAFF.

This clonotype was recorded many times. V and J are TRBV12-3 or TRBV12-4 and TRBJ2-7; the match to TRBD2 covers 9 bases. The ends lost 3 bases at V and 2 bases at J; junction bases unmatched: 8. The CDR3 has 16 residues. The CDR3 spells CASSFVAGVPPYEQYF. The CDR3 DNA is TGTGCCAGCAGTTTTGTAGCGGGAGTGCCCCCCTACGAGCAGTACTTC.

The chain couples TRBV20-1 to TRBJ2-4, with TRBD2 as a possible D gene (6 bases). Trimming took 0 bases from V and 12 from J, leaving 9 bases between them. The V gene's germline CDR1 is DFQATT and CDR2 SNEGSKA (reference sequence). The length of the CDR3 is 11 residues. CDR3 nucleotides: TGCAGTGCTAGAGAACTCGGGAGTCAGTACTTC. Translation gives CSARELGSQYF.

Many counts were recorded for this clonotype. The chain recombines TRBV7-2 with TRBJ2-1; D call uncertain. Trimming took 1 base from V and 4 from J, leaving 8 bases between them. Germline CDR1 reads SGHTA; CDR2 reads FQGNSA. The CDR3 sequence is 14 residues long. The CDR3 DNA is TGTGCCAGCAGCTTAGTGTTAGGTTACAATGAGCAGTTCTTC. Its translation: CASSLVLGYNEQFF.

The rearrangement uses TRBV7-2 and TRBJ1-5; a possible D gene is TRBD1 (6 bases). This CDR3 is 15 amino acids long. V shed 5 bases and J shed 5 bases, with 16 bases lying between them. Per germline, CDR1 SGHTA and CDR2 FQGNSA. The CDR3 region is CASSPQGQSYQPQHF. The CDR3 DNA reads as TGTGCCAGCAGCCCACAGGGCCAGTCTTATCAGCCCCAGCATTTT.

DNA of the CDR3: TGCGCCAGCAGCCAGTCAGGCACAGATACGCAGTATTTT. Translated, it gives CASSQSGTDTQYF. The chain combines TRBV4-1 with TRBJ2-3; D is ambiguous. The V gene lost 3 bases and the J gene lost 1 base, with 5 bases spanning the gap. The germline V gene encodes CDR1 MGHRA and CDR2 YSYEKL. This CDR3 is built from 13 residues.

This clonotype has a count of ten or more. The V and J genes are TRBV24-1 and TRBJ2-1, with D perhaps matching TRBD1 or TRBD2 (5 bases each). The CDR3 spans 15 residues. Trimming stripped 4 bases from V and 13 bases from J, with 22 bases between. Germline values: CDR1 KGHDR, CDR2 SFDVKD. The DNA for the CDR3 is TGTGCCACCAGTGAGCCCGCCGGGGCAGGGCCCGTTCAGTTCTTC. It specifies CATSEPAGAGPVQFF.

This chain links TRBV5-1 with TRBJ2-5; D may correspond to TRBD1 or TRBD2 (6 bases each). Trimming pared 3 bases from V and 4 bases from J, leaving 13 bases between. The CDR3 consists of 14 residues. CDR1 and CDR2 (germline): SGHRS, YFSETQ. The CDR3 region has the DNA TGCGCCAGCAGCTGGGGTCGGGGGCGAGAGACCCAGTACTTC. This encodes CASSWGRGRETQYF.

The sample holds a few counts of this clonotype. The rearrangement joins TRBV9 to TRBJ2-2; the match to TRBD2 covers 9 bases. Trimming cost V 2 bases and J 4 bases; bases outside gene matches: 3. The CDR3 extends over 15 amino acids. Germline CDR1 SGDLS, CDR2 YYNGEE. The CDR3 coding sequence is TGTGCCAGCAGCGTCAGGACTAGCGTCACCGGGGAGCTGTTTTTT. Amino acid sequence: CASSVRTSVTGELFF.

This clonotype was counted at least ten times. The chain is built from TRBV11-3 and TRBJ2-3; D is undetermined. CDR1 and CDR2 from the germline V gene are SGHNT and YENEEA. V was cut by 0 bases and J by 2 bases, with 6 bases left in between. The CDR3 is 14 amino acids. CDR3 protein: CASSLDSTTDTQYF. CDR3 coding DNA: TGTGCCAGCAGCTTAGACTCAACCACAGATACGCAGTATTTT.

This clonotype came up many times. The J gene is TRBJ2-3, the V gene TRBV28; D might be TRBD2 (5 bases). CDR3 length: 15 amino acids. Trimming took off 3 bases at V and 2 bases at J, with 12 bases between the two ends. Germline CDR1 and CDR2: MDHEN and SYDVKM. Written as DNA, the CDR3 is TGTGCCAGCAGTTTTGGGAGCGGCTCCACAGATACGCAGTATTTT. Its translation: CASSFGSGSTDTQYF.

In its sample, this clonotype was seen a few times. This clone may be a read error of a much larger clone one base away. CDR3 protein: CASSSRGSVQNEQFF. In DNA, the CDR3 is TGTGCCAGCAGCTCCCGAGGGAGTGTTCAGAATGAGCAGTTCTTC. V usage is TRBV7-3 and J usage is TRBJ2-1; D is perhaps TRBD2 (5 bases). The CDR3 is 15 residues long. The germline gives CDR1 SGHTA, CDR2 FQGTGA. V lost 4 bases and J lost 7, with 17 bases in between. The full variable domain, its missing parts supplied by reference TRBV7-3 and TRBJ2-1, is GAGVSQTPSNKVTEKGKYVELRCDPISGHTALYWYRQSLGQGPEFLIYFQGTGAADDSGLPNDRFFAVRPEGSVSTLKIQRTERGDSAVYLCASSSRGSVQNEQFFGPGTRLTVL.

The chain uses TRBV5-1 and TRBJ2-2; the match to TRBD2 covers 14 bases. V lost 3 bases, J lost 0 bases, and 4 bases stayed unmatched. This CDR3 comprises 18 residues. Germline loops: CDR1 SGHRS, CDR2 YFSETQ. CDR3 protein: CASSSGLAGASNTGELFF. As DNA, the CDR3 is TGCGCCAGCAGCTCGGGACTAGCGGGAGCGTCGAACACCGGGGAGCTGTTTTTT. The complete variable domain, with remaining parts taken from reference TRBV5-1 and TRBJ2-2, reads KAGVTQTPRYLIKTRGQQVTLSCSPISGHRSVSWYQQTPGQGLQFLFEYFSETQRNKGNFPGRFSGRQFSNSRSEMNVSTLELGDSALYLCASSSGLAGASNTGELFFGEGSRLTVL.

This clonotype occurred a few times. The chain carries TRBV19 and TRBJ2-1; 10 positions match TRBD1. From germline, CDR1 is LNHDA and CDR2 SQIVND (reference sequence). The V and J ends lost 6 bases and 6 bases, in that order; junction bases with no gene match: 8. This CDR3 is 15 amino acids long. In nucleotides, the CDR3 is TGTGCCAGTAGGGCCGGGACAGGGGACGTCAATGAGCAGTTCTTC. Translated: CASRAGTGDVNEQFF.

The gene calls are TRBV29-1 and TRBJ2-3; D is uncertain. From germline, CDR1 is SQVTM and CDR2 ANQGSEA. CDR3 length: 13 residues. V shed 6 bases and J shed 5 bases, with 15 bases lying between them. The CDR3 DNA is TGCAGCGTCAGGTCCCCTCGGTTAGATACGCAGTATTTT. Translation gives CSVRSPRLDTQYF.

This clonotype was observed many times. V gene TRBV4-1 combines with J gene TRBJ2-7; D remains unclear. The CDR3 is 14 residues long. Germline lookup yields CDR1 MGHRA and CDR2 YSYEKL. Trimming cost V 3 bases and J 3 bases, with 12 bases left between them. CDR3 DNA sequence: TGCGCCAGCAGCCATTCCATTAACGACTACGAGCAGTACTTC. Its protein product is CASSHSINDYEQYF.

The chain combines TRBV6-1 with TRBJ1-1; D is possibly TRBD1 (6 bases). The germline V gene has CDR1 MNHNS and CDR2 SASEGT. V lost 11 bases to trimming and J lost 3 bases, with 16 bases between them. This CDR3 has 13 residues. CDR3 DNA sequence: TGTGCCGCCCAACGTGGACAGCACACTGAAGCTTTCTTT. Its translation: CAAQRGQHTEAFF.